This TCR beta chain was identified in a study of identical twins. Germline V gives CDR1 SGHRS, CDR2 YFSETQ. CDR3 length: 16 residues. Trimming at V came to 4 bases and at J to 1 base, leaving 5 bases not matched to a gene. In this sample, this clonotype turned up a few times. In TCRdb, the 5' RACE reads were re-called with MiXCR into one record per CDR3 protein. Here the sample spans 640,000 or so distinct CDR3 sequences, 6% to 6.5% being singletons. The source is a man younger than 35 in good health. The chain is built from TRBV5-1 and TRBJ2-5; 12 nucleotides match TRBD2. Source material: naive T cells sorted from blood. The CDR3 sequence is CASSRRTSGTQETQYF. The DNA of the CDR3 is TGCGCCAGCAGCCGTCGGACTAGCGGGACCCAAGAGACCCAGTACTTC.